This T cell receptor beta chain appears in the sequencing data of a study of blood T cell repertoires in COVID-19. CDR3 length: 15 residues. V lost 3 bases and J lost 0, with 12 bases in between. Germline V CDR1 and CDR2: SEHNR, FQNEAQ (reference sequence). Generated by immunoSEQ multiplex PCR, the TCRdb table keeps only in-frame clones and is missing some. The repertoire holds fewer than 250,000 clones, with about 85% as singletons. The sequence was obtained from a man aged 35 to 55 with acute or convalescent COVID-19. The sample taken for sequencing was peripheral blood. This rearrangement joins TRBV7-9 to TRBJ2-7; possibly TRBD2 for D (6 bases). CDR3 nucleotides: TGTGCCAGCAGCTTTAGGACTACTTCCTCCTACGAGCAGTACTTC. This sequence encodes CASSFRTTSSYEQYF.